This TCR beta chain was obtained from a study of CD8 T cells in Susac syndrome. With random hexamers, reverse transcription was performed on roughly 0.45 to 1 ug of RNA. Amplification of TCR beta CDR3 used immunoSEQ multiplex PCR across 54 Vbeta and 13 Jbeta. In TCRdb, the immunoSEQ multiplex PCR reads were re-called with MiXCR into one record per CDR3 protein. The sample holds some 180,000 distinct CDR3 sequences, just under 95% seen once. Germline V gene sequence: CDR1 DFQATT, CDR2 SNEGSKA (reference sequence). The CDR3 has 11 residues. The V and J ends lost 8 bases and 5 bases respectively, with 11 bases between them. This clonotype has a single count.

Sequencing input: CD4+ T cells from PBMCs. This chain joins TRBV20-1 and TRBJ2-3, with D possibly being TRBD1 or TRBD2 (6 bases each). The receptor's source is a human donor with Susac syndrome. CDR3 bases: TGCAGTCCCAAGGGGGGAGATACGCAGTATTTT. It translates to CSPKGGDTQYF.